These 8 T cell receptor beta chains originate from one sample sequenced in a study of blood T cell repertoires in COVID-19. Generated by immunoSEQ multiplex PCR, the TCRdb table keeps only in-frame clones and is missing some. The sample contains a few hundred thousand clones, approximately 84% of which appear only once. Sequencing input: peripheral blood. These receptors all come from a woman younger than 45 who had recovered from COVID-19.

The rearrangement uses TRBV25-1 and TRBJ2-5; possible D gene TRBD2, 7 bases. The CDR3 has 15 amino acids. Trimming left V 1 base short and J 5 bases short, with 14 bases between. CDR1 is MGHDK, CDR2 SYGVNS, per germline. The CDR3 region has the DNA TGTGCCAGCAGTGAATTAGGGGGGGCCGGGGAGACCCAGTACTTC. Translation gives CASSELGGAGETQYF.

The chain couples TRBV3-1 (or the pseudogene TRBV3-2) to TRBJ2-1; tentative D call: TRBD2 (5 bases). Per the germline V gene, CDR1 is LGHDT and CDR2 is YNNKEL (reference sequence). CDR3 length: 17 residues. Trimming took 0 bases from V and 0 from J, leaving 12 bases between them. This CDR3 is CASSQDLPGSSYNEQFF. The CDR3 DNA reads TGTGCCAGCAGCCAAGATCTTCCGGGGAGCTCCTACAATGAGCAGTTCTTC.

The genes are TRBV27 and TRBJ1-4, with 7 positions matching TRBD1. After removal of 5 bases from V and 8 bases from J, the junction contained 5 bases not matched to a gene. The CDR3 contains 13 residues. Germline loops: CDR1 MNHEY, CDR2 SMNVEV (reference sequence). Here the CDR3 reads CASSTRDREKLFF. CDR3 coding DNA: TGTGCCAGCAGTACCCGGGACAGAGAAAAACTGTTTTTT. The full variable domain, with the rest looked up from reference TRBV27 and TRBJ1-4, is EAQVTQNPRYLITVTGKKLTVTCSQNMNHEYMSWYRQDPGLGLRQIYYSMNVEVTDKGDVPEGYKVSRKEKRNFPLILESPSPNQTSLYFCASSTRDREKLFFGSGTQLSVL.

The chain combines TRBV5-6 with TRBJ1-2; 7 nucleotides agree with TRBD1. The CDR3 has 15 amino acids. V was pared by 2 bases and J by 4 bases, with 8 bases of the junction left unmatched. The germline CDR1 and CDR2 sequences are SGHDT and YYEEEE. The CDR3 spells CASSFDRAPRYGYTF. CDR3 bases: TGTGCCAGCAGCTTCGACAGGGCCCCCCGCTATGGCTACACCTTC.

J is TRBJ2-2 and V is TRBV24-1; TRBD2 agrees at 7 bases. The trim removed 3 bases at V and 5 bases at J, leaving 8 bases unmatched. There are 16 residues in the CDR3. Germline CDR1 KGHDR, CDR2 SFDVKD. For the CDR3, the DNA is TGTGCCACCAGTGATACCCGGGGGGACCTGACCGGGGAGCTGTTTTTT. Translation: CATSDTRGDLTGELFF.

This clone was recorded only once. CDR3 protein: CAISESTGRVETQYF. CDR3 nucleotides: TGTGCCATCAGTGAGTCGACAGGGAGAGTGGAGACCCAGTACTTC. The J gene is TRBJ2-5, the V gene TRBV10-3; TRBD1 matches 7 bases. The V gene end was trimmed by 0 bases and the J gene end by 5 bases; junction bases not matched to a gene: 6. The CDR3 length is 15 residues. The germline V gene has CDR1 ENHRY and CDR2 SYGVKD.

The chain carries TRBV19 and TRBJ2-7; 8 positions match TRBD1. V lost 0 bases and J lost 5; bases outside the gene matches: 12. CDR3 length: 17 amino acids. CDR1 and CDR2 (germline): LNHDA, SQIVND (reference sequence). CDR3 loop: CASSIDLETTGVDEQYF. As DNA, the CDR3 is TGTGCCAGTAGTATAGATCTGGAAACGACAGGGGTCGACGAGCAGTACTTC.

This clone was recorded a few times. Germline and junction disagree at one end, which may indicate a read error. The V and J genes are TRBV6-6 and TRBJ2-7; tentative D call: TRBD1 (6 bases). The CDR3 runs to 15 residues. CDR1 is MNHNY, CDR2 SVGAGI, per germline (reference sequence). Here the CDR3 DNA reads TGTGCCAGCAGTTACGGGGCAGGGGCCTCCCACGAGCAGTACTTC. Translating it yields CASSYGAGASHEQYF.